Listed below are T cell receptor beta chains from one sample, sequenced in a study of blood T cell repertoires in COVID-19. Measured with immunoSEQ multiplex PCR; TCRdb has only the in-frame clones, and not every one. The sample holds tens of thousands of clones, 80% to 90% seen once. Input material: peripheral blood. The receptor source for this set is a man over 45 with active COVID-19. The CDR3 runs from the conserved cysteine through the conserved F or W. The D gene is left open where the match is weak. Only part of the rows carry a size: once, few, many, or a class if the clone is expanded.

>TRBJ1-1|.|.|TRBV10-3
TGTGCCATCAGTGACGATCCCCCGGGAACTGAAGCTTTCTTT
CAISDDPPGTEAFF
>TRBJ1-2|.|.|TRBV20-1
TGCAGTGCTAGTAGGGAGGATTATGGCTACACCTTC
CSASREDYGYTF
>TRBJ1-2|.|.|TRBV29-1
TGCAGCGTTTCTTACTGGACAGCGACCTATGGCTACACCTTC
CSVSYWTATYGYTF
>TRBJ1-1|.|.|TRBV6-5
TGTGCCAGCAGTCGAAACGCAGGAACTGAAGCTTTCTTT
CASSRNAGTEAFF
>TRBJ2-5|.|TRBD2|TRBV7-2
TGTGCCAGCAGCCGTGGGACTAGCGGGACGGGAGCGGAGACCCAGTACTTC
CASSRGTSGTGAETQYF
>TRBJ1-5|.|.|TRBV5-5
TGTGCCAACAGCTTGGCCGTAAATCAGCCCCAGCATTTT
CANSLAVNQPQHF
>TRBJ1-3|.|.|TRBV18
TGTGCCAGCTCACCTCAGGGGTCTGGAAACACCATATATTTT
CASSPQGSGNTIYF
>TRBJ2-5|.|TRBD1|TRBV4-1
TGCGCCAGCAGCCGGACAGGGTCGAAGGGAGAGACCCAGTACTTC
CASSRTGSKGETQYF
>TRBJ2-5|.|TRBD2|TRBV3-1/TRBV3-2
TGTGCCAGCAGCCAAGATCGGAGCCTAGGAGGCATCCTAGCGGGAGACCTTCAAGAGACCCAGTACTTC
CASSQDRSLGGILAGDLQETQYF
>TRBJ1-4|.|TRBD1|TRBV27
TGTGCCAGCAGTTCGGCCGGACAGGGAAAGGAAAAACTGTTTTTT
CASSSAGQGKEKLFF
>TRBJ1-2|.|TRBD1|TRBV5-6
TGTGCCAGCAGCCGCTACTCGACAGGGGGCGCAAATGGCTACACCTTC
CASSRYSTGGANGYTF
>TRBJ2-7|.|.|TRBV5-6
TGTGCCAGCAGCTGGGGAGGGGGGTACGAGCAGTACTTC
CASSWGGGYEQYF
>TRBJ2-7|.|TRBD1|TRBV12-3/TRBV12-4
TGTGCCAGCAGTTTAGGTGCAGGGGGTGGGCAGTACTTC
CASSLGAGGGQYF
>TRBJ2-1|few|.|TRBV30
TGTGCCTGCTCGAGAGGGAATGGCCAGCTTGTGTCGGAGCAGTTCTTC
CACSRGNGQLVSEQFF
>TRBJ2-3|.|TRBD2|TRBV2
TGTGCCAGCATCCGAAGTCAGCGGGGGGCCCCAGATACGCAGTATTTT
CASIRSQRGAPDTQYF
>TRBJ2-4|.|TRBD1|TRBV29-1
TGCAGCGTACCCGGGACAGGGGGGAACATTCAGTACTTC
CSVPGTGGNIQYF
>TRBJ1-5|medium-sized|.|TRBV28
TGTGCCAGCACTACAGGACATAGCAATCAGCCCCAGCATTTT
CASTTGHSNQPQHF
>TRBJ1-4|once|.|TRBV6-4
TGTGCCAGCAGAAGAGGGCTGCGGTTTGAAAAACTGTTTTTT
CASRRGLRFEKLFF
>TRBJ2-7|.|.|TRBV12-5
TGTGCTAGTGGTTTGCCTCGGGGCTACGAGCAGTACTTC
CASGLPRGYEQYF
>TRBJ1-2|.|.|TRBV4-3
TGCGCCAGCAGCCAAGATGTGGTGCCGGGTAGGGGCTACACCTTC
CASSQDVVPGRGYTF
>TRBJ1-1|.|.|TRBV18
TGTGCCAGCTCACCAATAGGCAGGGACACTGAAGCTTTCTTT
CASSPIGRDTEAFF
>TRBJ2-7|.|TRBD1|TRBV4-2
TGTGCCAGCAGCCAAGGCAGACAGGGGTGGGTCGAGCAGTACTTC
CASSQGRQGWVEQYF
>TRBJ2-7|.|.|TRBV9
TGTGCCAGCAGCACGTACCCCACTCAGGGTTACGAGCAGTACTTC
CASSTYPTQGYEQYF
>TRBJ2-5|once|.|TRBV15
TGTGCCACCAGCAGAGATCGGGGTTTGGTGGGGGAGACCCAGTACTTC
CATSRDRGLVGETQYF
>TRBJ1-1|.|.|TRBV1
TGCACCAGCAGCCAAGATAGGAGGAACACTGAAGCTTTCTTT
CTSSQDRRNTEAFF
>TRBJ1-3|.|.|TRBV7-9
TGTGCCAGCAGCTTGAAGAAGGGAGATCCTGGAAACACCATATATTTT
CASSLKKGDPGNTIYF
>TRBJ1-3|.|.|TRBV19
TGTGCCAGTAGATCCAGGGCTTTGTCTGGAAACACCATATATTTT
CASRSRALSGNTIYF
>TRBJ2-7|.|TRBD2|TRBV5-1
TGCGCCAGCAGCTTGGCTCCGGGACTAGCGGGGGGCTACTACGAGCAGTACTTC
CASSLAPGLAGGYYEQYF
>TRBJ1-5|once|TRBD1|TRBV23-1
TGCGCCAGCAGTCAATCCGGGACAGATAGCAATCAGCCCCAGCATTTT
CASSQSGTDSNQPQHF